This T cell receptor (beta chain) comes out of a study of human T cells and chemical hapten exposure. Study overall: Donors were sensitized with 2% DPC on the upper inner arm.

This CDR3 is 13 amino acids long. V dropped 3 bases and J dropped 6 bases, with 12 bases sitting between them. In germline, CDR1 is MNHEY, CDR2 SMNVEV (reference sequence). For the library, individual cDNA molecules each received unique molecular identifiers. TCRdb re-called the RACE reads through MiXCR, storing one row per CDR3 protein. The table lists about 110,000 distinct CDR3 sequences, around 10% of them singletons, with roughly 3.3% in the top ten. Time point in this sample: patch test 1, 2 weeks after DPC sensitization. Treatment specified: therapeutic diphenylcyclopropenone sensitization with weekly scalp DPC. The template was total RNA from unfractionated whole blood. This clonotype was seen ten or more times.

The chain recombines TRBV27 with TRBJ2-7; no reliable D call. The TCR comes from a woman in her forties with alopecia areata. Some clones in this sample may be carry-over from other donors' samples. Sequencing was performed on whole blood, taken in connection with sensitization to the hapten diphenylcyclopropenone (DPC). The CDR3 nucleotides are TGTGCCAGCAGTTTCGTCGGAACTACCGAGCAGTACTTC. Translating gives CASSFVGTTEQYF.